These 6 T cell receptor beta chains came from one sample sequenced in a study of cytotoxic CD8 clonotypes in ibrutinib-treated CLL. The table came from immunoSEQ multiplex PCR; TCRdb's copy has only in-frame clones and leaves some out. The sample carries roughly 28,000 clones, around 57% recorded once. The input for sequencing was PBMCs, taken before ibrutinib treatment. The receptors were sampled from a human donor with chronic lymphocytic leukemia.

This clone has only a few counts. This chain joins TRBV27 and TRBJ2-1; D is possibly TRBD1 (6 bases). V was cut by 5 bases and J by 0 bases, with 17 bases left in between. Per the germline V gene, CDR1 is MNHEY and CDR2 is SMNVEV (reference sequence). This CDR3 has 17 amino acids. The CDR3 DNA reads TGTGCCAGCAGTAGAGTGGGGGCGCGGAGCTCCTACAATGAGCAGTTCTTC. This encodes CASSRVGARSSYNEQFF.

V and J are TRBV5-1 and TRBJ2-3; TRBD2 matches 11 bases. CDR1 and CDR2 (germline): SGHRS, YFSETQ. The V and J ends lost 0 bases and 6 bases, in that order; junction bases with no gene match: 6. This CDR3 comprises 16 residues. The CDR3 DNA reads as TGCGCCAGCAGCTTGGGCACTAGCGGGGGCTCGGATACGCAGTATTTT. Amino acids: CASSLGTSGGSDTQYF.

The V and J genes are TRBV15 and TRBJ1-1; D is uncertain. Germline assignment: CDR1 LNHNV and CDR2 YYDKDF (reference sequence). The V end lost 5 bases, the J end lost 3 bases, and 4 bases lay between the germline ends. The CDR3 consists of 11 residues. The CDR3 DNA sequence: TGTGCCACCAGCGGGGACACTGAAGCTTTCTTT. Translated, it gives CATSGDTEAFF.

This chain links TRBV25-1 with TRBJ2-7; 7 nucleotides line up with TRBD2. J gave up 5 bases and V 2 bases, and 12 bases lay outside the gene matches. CDR1 and CDR2 (germline): MGHDK, SYGVNS. The CDR3 extends over 16 amino acids. In DNA form, the CDR3 reads TGTGCCAGCAGTGAACAAGCGGGGCAGTGGGGCAACGAGCAGTACTTC. This sequence encodes CASSEQAGQWGNEQYF.

The count of this clone is one. J is TRBJ1-1 and V is TRBV30; weak D call: TRBD1 (5 bases). The CDR3 covers 16 residues. Looked up from germline, CDR1 is GTSNPN and CDR2 is SVGIG (reference sequence). The ends were cut back, 0 bases at V and 0 bases at J, with 14 bases in the middle. The chain's CDR3 is CAWSVGPGTLNTEAFF. CDR3 nucleotides: TGTGCCTGGAGTGTAGGGCCCGGGACGTTGAACACTGAAGCTTTCTTT.

This chain links TRBV4-1 with TRBJ2-3; D possibly corresponds to TRBD2 (5 bases). This CDR3 spans 16 amino acids. Trimming pared 0 bases from V and 2 bases from J, leaving 12 bases between. CDR1 is MGHRA, CDR2 YSYEKL, per germline. For the CDR3, the DNA is TGCGCCAGCAGCCAAGATAAAGGAGGCCCCACAGATACGCAGTATTTT. Translating gives CASSQDKGGPTDTQYF.